Listed below are T cell receptor beta chains from one sample, sequenced in a study of blood T cell repertoires in COVID-19. Sequencing was performed with immunoSEQ multiplex PCR; in TCRdb, only in-frame clones are kept and a portion is missing. The top ten hold about 4% of the sample, which has roughly 100,000 clones, 80% to 90% seen once. Sample: peripheral blood. The receptor source for this set is a human donor with COVID-19, enrolled during active disease. The donor label of this sample is uncertain. The CDR3 runs from the conserved cysteine through the conserved F or W. A D gene is named only where the DNA matches it firmly. Rows give clone size only sometimes, using once, few, many, or a class for an expanded clone.

TRBV10-3	TRBJ1-1	NA	TRBD1	CAIKVNRGDPEAFF	TGTGCCATCAAGGTCAACAGGGGGGATCCCGAAGCTTTCTTT
TRBV19	TRBJ2-1	NA	TRBD1	CASRDRGFNEQFF	TGTGCCAGTAGGGACAGGGGCTTTAATGAGCAGTTCTTC
TRBV11-2	TRBJ2-1	few	NA	CASSLNTGPGEQFF	TGTGCCAGCAGCTTGAACACAGGGCCCGGTGAGCAGTTCTTC
TRBV10-1	TRBJ2-5	NA	NA	CASSDRAFQDQETQYF	TGCGCCAGCAGTGACCGCGCGTTTCAGGACCAAGAGACCCAGTACTTC
TRBV19	TRBJ2-5	NA	TRBD2	CASSFRAGTSGETQYF	TGTGCCAGTAGTTTCCGCGCCGGGACTAGCGGAGAGACCCAGTACTTC
TRBV9	TRBJ2-1	NA	NA	CASSVVGAGPNEQFF	TGTGCCAGCAGCGTAGTAGGCGCGGGACCGAATGAGCAGTTCTTC
TRBV15	TRBJ1-3	NA	NA	CATSRDPRGGISGNTIYF	TGTGCCACCAGCAGAGACCCTCGGGGGGGGATCTCTGGAAACACCATATATTTT
TRBV4-1	TRBJ1-1	NA	TRBD1	CASSQLQGGTEAFF	TGCGCCAGCAGCCAGCTCCAGGGGGGAACTGAAGCTTTCTTT
TRBV10-1	TRBJ1-5	NA	NA	CASSEKGGNSNQPQHF	TGCGCCAGCAGTGAGAAAGGCGGAAATAGCAATCAGCCCCAGCATTTT
TRBV19	TRBJ1-1	NA	NA	CASTIRVSNTEAFF	TGTGCCAGTACAATCAGGGTGTCGAACACTGAAGCTTTCTTT
TRBV19	TRBJ1-3	NA	NA	CASPIGVRGGSSGNTIYF	TGTGCCAGCCCTATTGGGGTCCGGGGAGGAAGCTCTGGAAACACCATATATTTT
TRBV19	TRBJ2-5	NA	NA	CASLDSPGETQYF	TGTGCCAGTTTGGACAGCCCGGGAGAGACCCAGTACTTC
TRBV7-6	TRBJ1-6	NA	NA	CASSQNFGGVNSPLHF	TGTGCCAGCAGCCAAAACTTCGGGGGGGTTAATTCACCCCTCCACTTT
TRBV12-3/TRBV12-4	TRBJ1-4	NA	NA	CASSIGSEKLFF	TGTGCCAGCAGTATCGGGAGTGAAAAACTGTTTTTT
TRBV5-3	TRBJ2-1	NA	TRBD2	CARSHGLAGEAYNEQFF	TGTGCCAGAAGCCACGGACTAGCGGGAGAGGCCTACAATGAGCAGTTCTTC
TRBV4-1	TRBJ1-2	NA	NA	CASSQGYRGIGYTF	TGCGCCAGCAGCCAAGGCTATAGAGGGATCGGCTACACCTTC
TRBV6-5	TRBJ1-2	NA	NA	CASSRQGIIGGYTF	TGTGCCAGCAGCCGCCAGGGGATAATTGGTGGCTACACCTTC
TRBV2	TRBJ2-2	NA	TRBD2	CASSGLAGSSGELFF	TGTGCCAGCAGTGGGTTAGCGGGGAGCTCCGGGGAGCTGTTTTTT
TRBV3-1/TRBV3-2	TRBJ2-7	NA	TRBD1	CASSQESGTGGYEQYF	TGTGCCAGCAGCCAAGAAAGTGGGACAGGGGGCTACGAGCAGTACTTC
TRBV7-9	TRBJ1-3	NA	NA	CASSFLSSGNTIYF	TGTGCCAGCAGCTTCCTGAGCTCTGGAAACACCATATATTTT
TRBV5-6	TRBJ2-5	NA	NA	CASSPGNPETQYF	TGTGCCAGCAGCCCGGGAAACCCAGAGACCCAGTACTTC
TRBV5-1	TRBJ2-7	few	TRBD1	CASSLAPGQGAYEQYF	TGCGCCAGCAGCTTGGCACCGGGACAGGGGGCCTACGAGCAGTACTTC
TRBV2	TRBJ2-5	NA	TRBD2	CASTPNRGGLETQYF	TGTGCCAGCACCCCGAATCGGGGGGGGCTTGAGACCCAGTACTTC
TRBV4-1	TRBJ1-3	NA	NA	CASSPLAGLDGNTIYF	TGCGCCAGCAGCCCCCTAGCGGGCCTTGATGGAAACACCATATATTTT
TRBV5-1	TRBJ2-5	NA	NA	CASSQLERSRETQYF	TGCGCCAGCAGCCAACTTGAGCGAAGCCGCGAGACCCAGTACTTC
TRBV7-9	TRBJ2-7	NA	TRBD2	CASSSWTSGDYEQYF	TGTGCCAGCAGCTCTTGGACTAGCGGGGACTACGAGCAGTACTTC
TRBV7-6	TRBJ1-1	NA	NA	CASSRSGRGTEAFF	TGTGCCAGCTCCAGATCAGGGAGGGGCACTGAAGCTTTCTTT
TRBV10-1	TRBJ2-3	NA	NA	CASSDRGSRTDTQYF	TGCGCCAGCAGTGATAGGGGCTCCCGCACAGATACGCAGTATTTT
TRBV9	TRBJ2-2	NA	TRBD1	CASSTGQVQTGELFF	TGTGCCAGCAGCACCGGACAGGTCCAGACCGGGGAGCTGTTTTTT
TRBV29-1	TRBJ1-5	NA	NA	CSVAEGRLSAPQHF	TGCAGCGTTGCGGAGGGGAGACTATCCGCGCCCCAGCATTTT
TRBV7-9	TRBJ2-1	NA	TRBD1	CASSVYPRQGSNEQFF	TGTGCCAGCAGCGTCTATCCTCGACAGGGGAGCAATGAGCAGTTCTTC